The 17 T cell receptor beta chains presented below share a single source sample, sequenced in a study of cytomegalovirus exposure and HLA in healthy donors. The assay was immunoSEQ multiplex PCR, and TCRdb's table has in-frame clones only and misses some. This table has about 120,000 clones, approximately 87% appearing once. Material for sequencing was PBMCs. Receptor source: a woman in her twenties or thirties in good health and CMV-seronegative.

The V call is TRBV2, the J call TRBJ2-3; D is ambiguous. CDR1 SNHLY and CDR2 FYNNEI come from the germline V gene. The V and J ends lost 7 bases and 2 bases respectively, with 13 bases between them. The CDR3 contains 14 residues. The CDR3: CASIRGLVTDTQYF. The CDR3 DNA reads as TGTGCCAGCATTCGCGGCCTTGTCACAGATACGCAGTATTTT.

The rearrangement links TRBV5-1 to TRBJ2-5; no definite D call. Looked up from germline, CDR1 is SGHRS and CDR2 is YFSETQ. CDR3 size: 15 residues. V gave up 4 bases and J gave up 6 bases, with 19 bases separating them. The CDR3 coding sequence is TGCGCCAGCAGCGCGGAGACCGGCGTTTTTCAGACCCAGTACTTC. Protein: CASSAETGVFQTQYF.

In this sample, this clone turned up a few times. This rearrangement joins TRBV7-9 to TRBJ2-5; D may be TRBD2 (6 bases). The CDR3 is made up of 17 amino acids. Germline V lookup: CDR1 SEHNR, CDR2 FQNEAQ (reference sequence). The ends were cut back, 5 bases at V and 4 bases at J, with 23 bases in the middle. The CDR3 nucleotides read TGTGCCAGCAGCCCCCGTAATGCGGGGACGAAGGGAGAGACCCAGTACTTC. It is translated as CASSPRNAGTKGETQYF.

This chain uses TRBV2 with TRBJ1-3, with TRBD1 matching over 9 bases. Germline CDR1 is SNHLY and CDR2 is FYNNEI. J gave up 2 bases and V 6 bases, and 5 bases lay outside the gene matches. CDR3 length: 15 residues. The CDR3 loop is CASRTGGAPGNTIYF. The CDR3 region has the DNA TGTGCCAGCAGAACAGGGGGCGCCCCTGGAAACACCATATATTTT. The variable domain in full, with the rest retrieved from reference TRBV2 and TRBJ1-3, is EPEVTQTPSHQVTQMGQEVILRCVPISNHLYFYWYRQILGQKVEFLVSFYNNEISEKSEIFDDQFSVERPDGSNFTLKIRSTKLEDSAMYFCASRTGGAPGNTIYFGEGSWLTVV.

CDR3 sequence (DNA): TGTGCCAGCAGTGAACTACAGGGAATAAACACCGGGGAGCTGTTTTTT. This encodes CASSELQGINTGELFF. The genes are TRBV6-1 and TRBJ2-2; TRBD1 might be the D (6 bases). V was shortened by 2 bases and J by 2 bases, with 12 bases between the two germline ends. The CDR3 has 16 amino acids. Germline CDR1 reads MNHNS; CDR2 reads SASEGT.

The V call is TRBV19, the J call TRBJ2-7; 7 positions match TRBD1. The junction had 1 base not matched to a gene; V was cut back by 1 base and J by 4 bases. Germline lookup yields CDR1 LNHDA and CDR2 SQIVND (reference sequence). This CDR3 has 13 amino acids. CDR3 sequence reads: CASSIVRGYEQYF. CDR3 coding DNA: TGTGCCAGTAGTATAGTCAGGGGGTACGAGCAGTACTTC.

The chain combines TRBV29-1 with TRBJ2-5; 12 positions match TRBD2. Germline V lookup: CDR1 SQVTM, CDR2 ANQGSEA. After removal of 2 bases from V and 5 bases from J, the junction contained 3 bases not matched to a gene. The CDR3 runs 14 residues. The CDR3 loop is CSVELLAGGETQYF. The CDR3 DNA reads TGCAGCGTTGAATTACTAGCGGGGGGCGAGACCCAGTACTTC.

The chain couples TRBV7-9 to TRBJ1-1; D not resolved. Germline V lookup: CDR1 SEHNR, CDR2 FQNEAQ (reference sequence). The CDR3 spans 14 residues. V was clipped by 3 bases and J by 1 base, with 9 bases between them. For the CDR3, the DNA is TGTGCCAGCAGCTTCCCCTATCCGAACACTGAAGCTTTCTTT. It is translated as CASSFPYPNTEAFF.

The J gene is TRBJ2-3, the V gene TRBV6-1, with TRBD2 matching 10 bases. Germline trimming cut 2 bases from V and 4 bases from J; bases unmatched to any gene: 9. Germline V gene lookup returns CDR1 MNHNS and CDR2 SASEGT. The CDR3 runs to 17 residues. This CDR3 is CASSEKLAGVSSDTQYF. As DNA, the CDR3 is TGTGCCAGCAGTGAAAAGCTAGCGGGGGTAAGCTCAGATACGCAGTATTTT.

The chain combines TRBV7-9 with TRBJ1-5; TRBD1 aligns across 7 bases. Trimming took 4 bases from V and 6 from J; bases not matched to a gene: 3. This CDR3 is 13 amino acids long. Looked up from germline, CDR1 is SEHNR and CDR2 is FQNEAQ (reference sequence). This chain's CDR3 is CASSSQGGQPQHF. The CDR3 nucleotides read TGTGCCAGCAGCTCTCAGGGGGGTCAGCCCCAGCATTTT.

The chain uses TRBV5-4 and TRBJ1-4; D perhaps matches TRBD1 (6 bases). The ends were cut back, 0 bases at V and 7 bases at J, with 10 bases in the middle. The germline CDR1 and CDR2 sequences are SGHNT and YYREEE (reference sequence). This CDR3 is built from 14 residues. The CDR3 sequence is CASSLAGGGEKLFF. DNA for the CDR3: TGTGCCAGCAGCTTGGCGGGGGGCGGTGAAAAACTGTTTTTT.

This chain joins TRBV30 and TRBJ2-2; tentative D call: TRBD2 (5 bases). Germline loops: CDR1 GTSNPN, CDR2 SVGIG (reference sequence). Trimming left V 2 bases short and J 6 bases short, with 16 bases between. The CDR3 extends over 15 amino acids. The CDR3: CAWSTLQLGSGELFF. The CDR3 bases are TGTGCCTGGAGTACCCTCCAACTAGGGTCCGGGGAGCTGTTTTTT.

This clone occurred once. The V gene is TRBV27, the J gene TRBJ2-1; 12 positions match TRBD2. Germline V gives CDR1 MNHEY, CDR2 SMNVEV (reference sequence). Trimming took 5 bases from V and 4 from J; bases not matched to a gene: 6. The CDR3 length is 16 residues. CDR3 coding DNA: TGTGCCAGCAGTCGCACTAGCGGGGGGATATACAATGAGCAGTTCTTC. Translated: CASSRTSGGIYNEQFF.

This clone was found once. This rearrangement joins TRBV11-1 to TRBJ1-3, with D possibly being TRBD1 (5 bases). Per germline, CDR1 SGHAT and CDR2 FQDESV (reference sequence). The CDR3 length is 15 residues. V was cut by 5 bases and J by 0 bases, with 11 bases left in between. The CDR3 DNA follows: TGTGCCAGCAGCGTGACCCAGGGCTCTGGAAACACCATATATTTT. Translated: CASSVTQGSGNTIYF.

The chain links TRBV4-3 to TRBJ2-5; 8 nucleotides match TRBD1. Losses at the gene ends were 1 base for V and 5 bases for J; bases not matched to a gene: 0. The V gene's germline CDR1 is LGHNA and CDR2 YSLEER. This CDR3 has 13 amino acids. The CDR3 spells CASSQGQGETQYF. In DNA form, the CDR3 reads TGCGCCAGCAGCCAAGGACAGGGGGAGACCCAGTACTTC.

The gene calls are TRBV27 and TRBJ2-2, with 16 bases matching TRBD2. The V segment lost 5 bases and the J segment 7 bases; nucleotides outside the gene matches: 4. Germline V lookup: CDR1 MNHEY, CDR2 SMNVEV (reference sequence). CDR3 length: 16 residues. CDR3 amino acids: CASSQGTSGGVGELFF. As DNA, the CDR3 is TGTGCCAGCAGTCAAGGGACTAGCGGGGGGGTCGGGGAGCTGTTTTTT.

The sample holds one count of this clone. The chain couples TRBV9 to TRBJ1-1; the D gene is possibly TRBD1 (5 bases). V lost 0 bases to trimming and J lost 5 bases, with 17 bases between them. This CDR3 contains 16 residues. In germline, CDR1 is SGDLS, CDR2 YYNGEE. CDR3 sequence reads: CASSVGAGSIGTEAFF. The CDR3 coding sequence is TGTGCCAGCAGCGTAGGGGCAGGGTCAATAGGAACTGAAGCTTTCTTT.